This entry lists 21 T cell receptor beta chains sequenced from one sample in a study of monozygotic twins with inflammatory bowel disease (dated by TCRdb to about 2019). The library was built by means of 5' RACE. The reads were generated on an Illumina HiSeq 2500. TCRdb reprocessed the reads, so every CDR3 protein sequence counts as one entry and DNA is not shown. The sample's table covers 300,000 to 400,000 distinct CDR3 sequences. Approximately 2% of the sample comes from the top ten. The sample taken for sequencing was blood. Receptors originate from a human donor with ulcerative colitis or Crohn's disease, or a healthy co-twin of an affected twin (not recorded which).

The chain uses TRBV29-1 and TRBJ2-5. This CDR3 has 13 amino acids. Germline CDR1 reads SQVTM; CDR2 reads ANQGSEA. The CDR3: CSVVSEDQETQYF.

The chain carries TRBV20-1 and TRBJ1-3; TCRdb names TRBD1, which stays unverified in the absence of DNA. The CDR3 has 14 amino acids. The germline V gene has CDR1 DFQATT and CDR2 SNEGSKA (reference sequence). The CDR3 region is CSALTRAGGNTIYF.

CDR3 loop: CASKPGAIGGYTF. The rearrangement links TRBV7-9 to TRBJ1-2; the D call of TRBD1 rests on TCRdb alone, since no DNA is present to check it. This CDR3 comprises 13 residues. Germline loops: CDR1 SEHNR, CDR2 FQNEAQ (reference sequence).

The V gene is TRBV9, the J gene TRBJ2-1; TCRdb's D gene call, TRBD2, goes unchecked for lack of DNA. Germline assignment: CDR1 SGDLS and CDR2 YYNGEE. The CDR3 runs to 20 residues. CDR3 in amino acids: CASSAWTSGRRPSSYNEQFF.

The chain has TRBV5-1 and TRBJ1-2; TCRdb names TRBD1, which stays unverified in the absence of DNA. The germline CDR1 and CDR2 sequences are SGHRS and YFSETQ. CDR3 length: 14 amino acids. The CDR3 protein is CASSLEPGGYGYTF.

The chain couples TRBV4-1 to TRBJ2-4; TCRdb gives TRBD2 as the D gene, but with no DNA this cannot be confirmed. Germline V gives CDR1 MGHRA, CDR2 YSYEKL. The CDR3 loop spans 18 amino acids. This CDR3 reads CASSQLGAGSLAKNMQYF.

This chain connects TRBV4-2 to TRBJ2-3; TCRdb's D gene call, TRBD2, goes unchecked for lack of DNA. CDR1 LGHNA and CDR2 YNFKEQ come from the germline V gene. CDR3 length equals 20 residues. The CDR3 loop is CASSQSLLAGGPGGTDTQYF.

V is TRBV7-2 and J is TRBJ2-7; TCRdb names TRBD2, which stays unverified in the absence of DNA. This CDR3 comprises 14 residues. CDR1 is SGHTA, CDR2 FQGNSA, per germline. The CDR3 here is CASSLEPWRSEQYF.

The J gene is TRBJ2-1, the V gene TRBV12-3 or TRBV12-4; TCRdb gives TRBD1 as the D gene, but with no DNA this cannot be confirmed. The CDR3 totals 15 residues. The CDR3 loop reads CASTPRDRGPNEQFF.

V is TRBV7-9 and J is TRBJ2-3; TCRdb indicates TRBD1, and absent DNA this call remains unverified. Germline loops: CDR1 SEHNR, CDR2 FQNEAQ (reference sequence). The CDR3 consists of 14 residues. CDR3 loop: CASSLDTSTDTQYF.

This chain joins TRBV5-1 and TRBJ1-5; the TRBD1 assignment by TCRdb is unverifiable without DNA. The CDR3 sequence is 15 residues long. Germline V gives CDR1 SGHRS, CDR2 YFSETQ. The CDR3 region is CASSRGEGGNQPQHF.

The V and J genes are TRBV30 and TRBJ1-2; TCRdb indicates TRBD1, and absent DNA this call remains unverified. Germline V gene sequence: CDR1 GTSNPN, CDR2 SVGIG (reference sequence). The length of the CDR3 is 11 residues. The CDR3 here is CAWTGNYGYTF.

The chain is built from TRBV4-3 and TRBJ2-3; TCRdb's D call, TRBD1, is unchecked because there is no DNA. The CDR3 has 14 residues. Per germline, CDR1 LGHNA and CDR2 YSLEER. This chain's CDR3 is CASSQDRAPDTQYF.

This chain links TRBV12-3 or TRBV12-4 with TRBJ1-2; TCRdb's D call of TRBD1 is untestable without DNA. The CDR3 length is 14 residues. The CDR3 sequence: CASRLRTPVDGYTF.

The V gene is TRBV5-6, the J gene TRBJ2-2; without DNA, the TCRdb call of TRBD2 cannot be checked. The CDR3 totals 19 residues. CDR1 SGHDT and CDR2 YYEEEE come from the germline V gene. This CDR3 reads CASSSKGLAGGANTGELFF.

V is TRBV29-1 and J is TRBJ1-1; TCRdb's D gene call, TRBD1, goes unchecked for lack of DNA. The CDR3 runs 14 residues. Germline V gene sequence: CDR1 SQVTM, CDR2 ANQGSEA. The CDR3 sequence: CSVTGGSKDTEAFF.

The V and J genes are TRBV5-1 and TRBJ2-7. The CDR3 is 12 amino acids. The germline V gene encodes CDR1 SGHRS and CDR2 YFSETQ. The CDR3: CASRSYVGEQYF.

The chain couples TRBV18 to TRBJ2-4. Germline CDR1 is KGHSH and CDR2 is LQKENI. The CDR3 extends over 13 amino acids. CDR3 amino acids: CASSPSAKNIQYF.

J is TRBJ2-7 and V is TRBV19; TCRdb names TRBD1, which stays unverified in the absence of DNA. This CDR3 region has 13 residues. Germline values: CDR1 LNHDA, CDR2 SQIVND (reference sequence). The CDR3 loop is CASSIGPGTEQYF.

This CDR3 is CASSYWTAQRETQYF. V gene TRBV7-8 combines with J gene TRBJ2-5; TCRdb gives TRBD1 as the D gene, but with no DNA this cannot be confirmed. The CDR3 consists of 15 residues. Germline lookup yields CDR1 SGHVS and CDR2 FQNEAQ.

The chain joins TRBV12-3 or TRBV12-4 to TRBJ1-2; the D gene TCRdb calls, TRBD1, cannot be checked with no DNA. The CDR3 loop spans 15 amino acids. CDR3 amino acids: CASSLSGTGAGGYTF.